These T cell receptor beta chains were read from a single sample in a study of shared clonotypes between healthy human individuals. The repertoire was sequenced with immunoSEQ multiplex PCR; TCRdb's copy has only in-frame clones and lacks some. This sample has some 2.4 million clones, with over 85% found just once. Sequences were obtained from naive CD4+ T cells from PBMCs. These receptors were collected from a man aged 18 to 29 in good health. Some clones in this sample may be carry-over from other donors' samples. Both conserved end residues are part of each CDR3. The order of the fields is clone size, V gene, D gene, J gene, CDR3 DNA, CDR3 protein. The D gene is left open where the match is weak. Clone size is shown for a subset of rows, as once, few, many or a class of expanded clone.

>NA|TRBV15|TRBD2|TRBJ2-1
TGTGCCACCAGCAGGAAGACTAGCGGTAACAATGAGCAGTTCTTC
CATSRKTSGNNEQFF
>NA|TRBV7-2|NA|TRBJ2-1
TGTGCCAGCAGCGCCAGGGCGTACAATGAGCAGTTCTTC
CASSARAYNEQFF
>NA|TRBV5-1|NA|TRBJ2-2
TGCGCCAGCAGCTGGAGGACAGTGGGGACGGGGGAGCTGTTTTTT
CASSWRTVGTGELFF
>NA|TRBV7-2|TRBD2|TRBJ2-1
TGTGCCAGCAGCTTAGTCGGGACTAGCGCCTACAATGAGCAGTTCTTC
CASSLVGTSAYNEQFF
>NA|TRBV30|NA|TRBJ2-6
TGTGCCTGGAGTGTGGTCACCAGAAGCGTCCTGACTTTC
CAWSVVTRSVLTF
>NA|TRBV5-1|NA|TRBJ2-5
TGCGCCAGCAGCTTGGTGCGTTCGGGCAGCGCCTTCTATGGGGAGACCCAGTACTTC
CASSLVRSGSAFYGETQYF
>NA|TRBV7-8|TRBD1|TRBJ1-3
TGTGCCAGCAGCCGACAGGGGGTTGCTGGAAACACCATATATTTT
CASSRQGVAGNTIYF
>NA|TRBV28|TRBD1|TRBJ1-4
TGTGCCAGTTATGCCGGGACAGGGAAACAAAAACTGTTTTTT
CASYAGTGKQKLFF
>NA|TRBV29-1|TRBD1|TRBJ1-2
TGCAGCGTTGAAGTGGAACAGGGGGCAAGCTACACCTTC
CSVEVEQGASYTF
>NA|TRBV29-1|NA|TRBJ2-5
TGCAGCGTTCCGGCCGAGGGGGGAAGGGAGACCCAGTACTTC
CSVPAEGGRETQYF
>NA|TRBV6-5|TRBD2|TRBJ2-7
TGTGCCAGCAGTTACTCCGGGGGGAAGGCCTACGAGCAGTACTTC
CASSYSGGKAYEQYF
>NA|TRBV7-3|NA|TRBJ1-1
TGTGCCAGCAGCCAAAGCCCGGCGAACACTGAAGCTTTCTTT
CASSQSPANTEAFF
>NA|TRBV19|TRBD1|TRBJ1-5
TGTGCCAGTAGTCTTACCGGGACAGGGGGCAAGCAGCCCCAGCATTTT
CASSLTGTGGKQPQHF
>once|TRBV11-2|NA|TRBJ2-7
TGTGCCAGCAGCTTATTCGCAGGGACAACTTCTTCCTACGAGCAGTACTTC
CASSLFAGTTSSYEQYF
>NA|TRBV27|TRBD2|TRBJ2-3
TGTGCCAGCAGTTTATATTTTGGGGCTAGCGGGAGATCGTCCGCGGATACGCAGTATTTT
CASSLYFGASGRSSADTQYF
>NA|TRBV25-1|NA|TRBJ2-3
TGTGCCAGCAGTGCCCAGATGAGCACAGATACGCAGTATTTT
CASSAQMSTDTQYF
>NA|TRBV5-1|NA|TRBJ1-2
TGCGCCAGCAGCCTGCAGGACAGTTATGGCTACACCTTC
CASSLQDSYGYTF
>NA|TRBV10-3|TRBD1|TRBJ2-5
TGTGCCATACGACAGGGCCAAGAGACCCAGTACTTC
CAIRQGQETQYF
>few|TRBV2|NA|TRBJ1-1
TGTGCCAGCAGTCAAGTCCGTGGGACTGAAGCTTTCTTT
CASSQVRGTEAFF
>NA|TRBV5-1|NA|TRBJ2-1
TGCGCCAGCAGCTTGCTGGACCGCTCCTACAATGAGCAGTTCTTC
CASSLLDRSYNEQFF
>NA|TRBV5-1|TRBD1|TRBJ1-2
TGCGCCAGCAGCTCGAACTCGGACAGGTTTTATGGCTACACCTTC
CASSSNSDRFYGYTF
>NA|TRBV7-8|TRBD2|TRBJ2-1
TGTGCCAGCACCCTTTCGGGGGGGCTCCTTGGTGAGCAGTTCTTC
CASTLSGGLLGEQFF
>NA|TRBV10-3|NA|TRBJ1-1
TGTGCCATCAGTGCCGCCACCCCGGGCGGCACTGAAGCTTTCTTT
CAISAATPGGTEAFF
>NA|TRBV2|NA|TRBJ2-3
TGTGCCAGCAAAGTGTCGTCGGGCTTCACAGATACGCAGTATTTT
CASKVSSGFTDTQYF
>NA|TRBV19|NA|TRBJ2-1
TGTGCCAGTAGAAGGACCAATGAGCAGTTCTTC
CASRRTNEQFF
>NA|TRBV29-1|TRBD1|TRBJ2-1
TGCAGCGTTCTAGGACAGGCTAACTACAATGAGCAGTTCTTC
CSVLGQANYNEQFF
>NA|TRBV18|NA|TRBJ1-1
TGTGCCAGCTCACCACCGGCCTTTCCGAACACTGAAGCTTTCTTT
CASSPPAFPNTEAFF
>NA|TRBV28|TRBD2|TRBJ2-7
TGTGCCAGCAGGGTTAGGCGGGAGACGTACGAGCAGTACTTC
CASRVRRETYEQYF
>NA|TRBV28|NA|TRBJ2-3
TGTGCCAGCAGAAAACAACTGGGGGGGCCTAGCACAGATACGCAGTATTTT
CASRKQLGGPSTDTQYF
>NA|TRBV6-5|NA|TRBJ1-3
TGTGCCAGCAGTTACTCGACAGGAATCTCTGGAAACACCATATATTTT
CASSYSTGISGNTIYF
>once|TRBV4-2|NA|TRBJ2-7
TGTGCCAGCAGCCAATTATCCGACGGGAGTGGATACGAGCAGTACTTC
CASSQLSDGSGYEQYF
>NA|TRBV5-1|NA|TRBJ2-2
TGCGCCAGCAGCAGACAGGTAACCTCGAACACCGGGGAGCTGTTTTTT
CASSRQVTSNTGELFF
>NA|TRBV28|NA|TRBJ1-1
TGTGCCAGCAGCAGTTCAAGAAGAAGCACTGAAGCTTTCTTT
CASSSSRRSTEAFF
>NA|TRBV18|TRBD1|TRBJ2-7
TGTGCCAGCTCACCAGTCAGACAGGGGGCTTGGGAGCAGTACTTC
CASSPVRQGAWEQYF
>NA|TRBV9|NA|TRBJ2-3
TGTGCCAGCAGCCCCGGTTACAGAACAGATACGCAGTATTTT
CASSPGYRTDTQYF
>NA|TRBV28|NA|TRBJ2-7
TGTGCCAGCACATCCCTAGCCGGGATCTCCTACGAGCAGTACTTC
CASTSLAGISYEQYF
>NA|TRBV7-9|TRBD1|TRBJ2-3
TGTGCCAGCAGCGCGGGACAGGGGGTAACAGATACGCAGTATTTT
CASSAGQGVTDTQYF
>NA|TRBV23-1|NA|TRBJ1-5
TGCGCCAGCAGTCAAGAAAATCCCCAGCATTTT
CASSQENPQHF
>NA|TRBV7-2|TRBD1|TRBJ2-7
TGTGCCAGCAGCCCAAAGCCGGGACAGAACTACGAGCAGTACTTC
CASSPKPGQNYEQYF
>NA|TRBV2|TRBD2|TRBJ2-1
TGTGCCAGCAGTGCCGGACTAGCGAGCTCCTACAATGAGCAGTTCTTC
CASSAGLASSYNEQFF
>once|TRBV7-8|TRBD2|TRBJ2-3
TGTGCCAGCAGCCTACCCATAGCGGGAGGGGACACAGATACGCAGTATTTT
CASSLPIAGGDTDTQYF
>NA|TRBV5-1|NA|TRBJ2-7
TGCGCCAGCAGCCCCTCGTCCGTTACAGGTGACGAGCAGTACTTC
CASSPSSVTGDEQYF
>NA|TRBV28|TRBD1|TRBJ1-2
TGTGCCAGCAGTACGTGGACAGGGGGCATGTACACCTTC
CASSTWTGGMYTF
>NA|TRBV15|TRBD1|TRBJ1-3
TGTGCCACCAGCAGTCAGACAGGGTCCTATATCTCTGGAAACACCATATATTTT
CATSSQTGSYISGNTIYF
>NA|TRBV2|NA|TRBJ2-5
TGTGCCAGCAGTTCCAACAGGGAGGAGACCCAGTACTTC
CASSSNREETQYF
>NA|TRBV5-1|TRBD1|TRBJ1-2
TGCGCCAGCAGCCCCGGACAGGGCGGCTATGGCTACACCTTC
CASSPGQGGYGYTF
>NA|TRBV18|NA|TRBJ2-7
TGTGCCAGCTCACCAGGTACGGGGCCTTACGAGCAGTACTTC
CASSPGTGPYEQYF
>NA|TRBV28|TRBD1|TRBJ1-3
TGTGCCAGCAGTTTGACAGGGTTGGGGGTTTCTGGAAACACCATATATTTT
CASSLTGLGVSGNTIYF
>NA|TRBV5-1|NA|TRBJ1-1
TGCGCCAGCAGGCGGCACGAGAACATGAACACTGAAGCTTTCTTT
CASRRHENMNTEAFF
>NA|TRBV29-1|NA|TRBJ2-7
TGCAGCGCGAGATGGGACATAACCTACGAGCAGTACTTC
CSARWDITYEQYF
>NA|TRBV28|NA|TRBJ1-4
TGTGCCAGTCTCTCACAGGGAAGGAGTGAAAAACTGTTTTTT
CASLSQGRSEKLFF
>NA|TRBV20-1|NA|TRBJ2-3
TGCAGTGCTGCCATAGATACGCAGTATTTT
CSAAIDTQYF
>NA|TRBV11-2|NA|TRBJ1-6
TGTGCCAGCAGCTTAGGTGCAGGGAGGGTTATTCCACCCCTCCACTTT
CASSLGAGRVIPPLHF